The 32 T cell receptor beta chains below were found in one sample sequenced in a study of memory CD4+ T cells and cytomegalovirus serostatus. TCRdb keeps only in-frame clones here, not all; method: immunoSEQ multiplex PCR. The table shows 35,000 to 40,000 clones, with less than 80% occurring only once. The sort gate was single viable CD3+CD4+CD8-CD45RO+ cells for memory CD4+ T cells. Sequencing was carried out using memory CD4+ T cells from blood. These receptors were collected from an adult in good health and CMV-seropositive.

The chain employs TRBV4-2 and TRBJ2-3, with D possibly TRBD1 on 5 matching bases. The ends were cut back, 1 base at V and 4 bases at J, with 9 bases in the middle. In germline, CDR1 is LGHNA, CDR2 YNFKEQ. This CDR3 has 14 residues. CDR3 nucleotide sequence: TGTGCCAGCAGCCAAGTTGGACACTCAGATACGCAGTATTTT. Amino acids: CASSQVGHSDTQYF.

This clone came up a few times. This chain connects TRBV29-1 to TRBJ1-6; 10 nucleotides line up with TRBD1. There are 18 residues in the CDR3. V was clipped by 2 bases and J by 2 bases; unmatched bases: 9. Germline V gives CDR1 SQVTM, CDR2 ANQGSEA. The CDR3 region has the DNA TGCAGCGTTGAAAGACAGGGGGCGAGTAGGACCTATAATTCACCCCTCCACTTT. Translating gives CSVERQGASRTYNSPLHF.

The gene calls are TRBV10-3 and TRBJ2-1, with TRBD2 identical over 7 bases. The germline CDR1 and CDR2 sequences are ENHRY and SYGVKD. The CDR3 extends over 17 amino acids. V lost 2 bases, J lost 3 bases, and 10 bases stayed unmatched. CDR3 sequence reads: CAISEEPSGSIYNEQFF. Here the CDR3 DNA reads TGTGCCATCAGTGAGGAGCCTAGCGGATCCATCTACAATGAGCAGTTCTTC.

This chain joins TRBV6-5 and TRBJ2-3; TRBD1 matches at 10 bases. This CDR3 region has 15 residues. The V segment lost 6 bases and the J segment 1 base; nucleotides outside the gene matches: 4. Germline CDR1 MNHEY, CDR2 SVGAGI. CDR3: CASSPGTGGTDTQYF. In DNA, the CDR3 is TGTGCCAGCAGCCCCGGGACAGGGGGCACAGATACGCAGTATTTT.

The CDR3 protein is CASSLGGPGQETQYF. CDR3 nucleotide sequence: TGTGCCAGCAGCTTAGGGGGACCAGGGCAAGAGACCCAGTACTTC. This chain joins TRBV7-2 and TRBJ2-5; possibly TRBD1 or TRBD2 for D (5 bases each). Germline CDR1 and CDR2: SGHTA and FQGNSA. This CDR3 comprises 15 residues. The germline V and J ends were trimmed by 1 base and 2 bases, with 11 bases remaining between them.

The table lists this clone with a count of one. The CDR3 region is CASSPHPGGIRGLADNEQFF. As DNA, the CDR3 is TGTGCCAGCAGCCCACACCCGGGGGGGATACGGGGACTAGCGGACAATGAGCAGTTCTTC. V is TRBV7-8 and J is TRBJ2-1, with 11 positions matching TRBD2. CDR1 is SGHVS, CDR2 FQNEAQ, per germline. Trimming took 5 bases from V and 5 from J; bases not matched to a gene: 20. This CDR3 has 20 residues.

V usage is TRBV6-6 and J usage is TRBJ2-5; 7 bases match TRBD2. This CDR3 contains 13 residues. Germline V CDR1 and CDR2: MNHNY, SVGAGI (reference sequence). J lost 5 bases, V lost 5 bases, and 5 bases had no gene match. In DNA, the CDR3 is TGTGCCAGCAGTCCCCGGGGGGAGGAGACCCAGTACTTC. It translates to CASSPRGEETQYF.

This sequence joins TRBV7-2 and TRBJ2-2, with D possibly TRBD1 on 6 matching bases. Germline lookup yields CDR1 SGHTA and CDR2 FQGNSA. The germline V and J ends were trimmed by 3 bases and 0 bases, with 14 bases remaining between them. The length of the CDR3 is 17 residues. The CDR3 sequence is CASSLDSTGANTGELFF. In DNA, the CDR3 is TGTGCCAGCAGCTTGGATTCGACAGGCGCGAACACCGGGGAGCTGTTTTTT.

This chain connects TRBV9 to TRBJ2-2; the match to TRBD1 covers 7 bases. V was clipped by 4 bases and J by 5 bases; unmatched bases: 5. CDR1 is SGDLS, CDR2 YYNGEE, per germline. The CDR3 loop spans 14 amino acids. The CDR3 DNA reads TGTGCCAGCAGCATCGGGACAGCAACCGGGGAGCTGTTTTTT. This gives the protein CASSIGTATGELFF.

The chain couples TRBV15 to TRBJ1-2; 7 bases line up with TRBD1. The CDR3 consists of 14 residues. Germline lookup yields CDR1 LNHNV and CDR2 YYDKDF (reference sequence). The V and J ends lost 3 bases and 4 bases, in that order; junction bases with no gene match: 5. The CDR3 spells CATSSNRGSYGYTF. The CDR3 DNA reads TGTGCCACCAGCAGCAACAGGGGTAGCTATGGCTACACCTTC.

The chain is built from TRBV7-2 and TRBJ2-7, with D possibly matching TRBD2 (6 bases). The CDR3 is 16 amino acids. Germline lookup yields CDR1 SGHTA and CDR2 FQGNSA. Trimming pared 6 bases from V and 0 bases from J, leaving 18 bases between. The CDR3, as DNA: TGTGCCAGCAGTCCTTCCGGAGGGTGGAGCTCCTACGAGCAGTACTTC. It encodes CASSPSGGWSSYEQYF.

J is TRBJ2-3 and V is TRBV5-6; 8 bases agree with TRBD1. There are 16 residues in the CDR3. V gave up 3 bases and J gave up 2 bases; unmatched junction bases: 8. CDR1 and CDR2 (germline): SGHDT, YYEEEE. The CDR3 DNA follows: TGTGCCAGCAGCTCTATTGGACAGGGTTTCACAGATACGCAGTATTTT. Protein: CASSSIGQGFTDTQYF.

This CDR3 reads CASSGGTATYEQYF. The CDR3 DNA reads TGTGCCAGCAGTGGTGGGACAGCCACCTACGAGCAGTACTTC. The V and J genes are TRBV6-1 and TRBJ2-7; 7 bases are a match to TRBD1. The V segment lost 4 bases and the J segment 2 bases; nucleotides outside the gene matches: 5. The CDR3 consists of 14 residues. The germline CDR1 and CDR2 sequences are MNHNS and SASEGT.

J is TRBJ2-3 and V is TRBV19, with D perhaps matching TRBD1 or TRBD2 (5 bases each). Trimming removed 4 bases at V and 2 bases at J, with 10 bases between. The CDR3 totals 14 residues. Germline assignment: CDR1 LNHDA and CDR2 SQIVND (reference sequence). CDR3 sequence: CASSTSGPTDTQYF. The CDR3 nucleotides are TGTGCCAGTAGTACATCGGGACCCACAGATACGCAGTATTTT.

With regard to this clone: The identical CDR3 is also encoded by other nucleotide sequences in the sample. The rearrangement joins TRBV6-1 to TRBJ1-5, with D tentatively TRBD1 (6 bases). Trimming stripped 7 bases from V and 0 bases from J, with 10 bases between. CDR1 and CDR2 (germline): MNHNS, SASEGT. The CDR3 totals 14 residues. In DNA form, the CDR3 reads TGTGCCAGCAATCCGACAGGTAGCAATCAGCCCCAGCATTTT. Its translation is CASNPTGSNQPQHF.

The rearrangement uses TRBV19 and TRBJ1-1; 7 bases align to TRBD1. The CDR3 extends over 14 amino acids. The germline V gene has CDR1 LNHDA and CDR2 SQIVND (reference sequence). The V gene end was trimmed by 3 bases and the J gene end by 10 bases; junction bases not matched to a gene: 11. Here the CDR3 reads CASSIALTPGGAFF. The CDR3 nucleotides read TGTGCCAGTAGTATCGCCCTAACTCCAGGGGGAGCTTTCTTT. The full variable domain, its missing parts supplied by reference TRBV19 and TRBJ1-1, is DGGITQSPKYLFRKEGQNVTLSCEQNLNHDAMYWYRQDPGQGLRLIYYSQIVNDFQKGDIAEGYSVSREKKESFPLTVTSAQKNPTAFYLCASSIALTPGGAFFGQGTRLTVV.

This rearrangement joins TRBV7-2 to TRBJ1-2; possible D gene TRBD1, 6 bases. V was trimmed by 5 bases and J by 7 bases, leaving 14 bases between them. This CDR3 is built from 13 residues. Germline V lookup: CDR1 SGHTA, CDR2 FQGNSA. The CDR3 spells CASSDGGGRGYTF. The CDR3 DNA follows: TGTGCCAGCAGCGATGGCGGGGGCCGTGGCTACACCTTC.

J is TRBJ2-1 and V is TRBV7-2; 7 bases agree with TRBD2. The CDR3 extends over 15 amino acids. Germline-derived CDR1 and CDR2 are SGHTA and FQGNSA. V gave up 5 bases and J gave up 2 bases; unmatched junction bases: 6. CDR3 bases: TGTGCCAGCAGCACGACTAGCAAGGCCTACAATGAGCAGTTCTTC. It yields the protein CASSTTSKAYNEQFF.

J is TRBJ2-7 and V is TRBV5-1; 8 bases line up with TRBD1. This CDR3 region has 14 residues. The germline V gene has CDR1 SGHRS and CDR2 YFSETQ. J lost 2 bases, V lost 2 bases, and 3 bases had no gene match. Here the CDR3 reads CASSFPTGAYEQYF. The CDR3, as DNA: TGCGCCAGCAGCTTCCCGACAGGGGCCTACGAGCAGTACTTC.

Concerning this clone itself: The junction departs from germline at one end; a sequencing error may be responsible. The CDR3: CASNLGVAGQETQYF. CDR3 nucleotides: TGTGCCAGCAACTTAGGAGTAGCGGGCCAAGAGACCCAGTACTTC. V is TRBV7-9 and J is TRBJ2-5; 7 bases agree with TRBD2. The CDR3 has 15 residues. CDR1 is SEHNR and CDR2 is FQNEAQ in the germline V gene (reference sequence).

The CDR3 DNA reads as TGTGCCAGTACCTCATCCGGGGGTGTGAATCAGCCCCAGCATTTT. Protein: CASTSSGGVNQPQHF. The chain employs TRBV19 and TRBJ1-5, with D possibly matching TRBD1 (5 bases). Germline V CDR1 and CDR2: LNHDA, SQIVND (reference sequence). V lost 7 bases to trimming and J lost 4 bases, with 17 bases between them. CDR3 length: 15 residues.

In this sample, this clone turned up a few times. In nucleotides, the CDR3 is TGTGCCAGCAGCCGAGGAGGGTCGAACACCGGGGAGCTGTTTTTT. This gives the protein CASSRGGSNTGELFF. The chain is built from TRBV7-2 and TRBJ2-2; D might be TRBD2 (6 bases). Trimming pared 5 bases from V and 0 bases from J, leaving 10 bases between. The germline V gene encodes CDR1 SGHTA and CDR2 FQGNSA. The CDR3 runs 15 residues.

The chain is built from TRBV5-4 and TRBJ2-6; 8 bases are shared with TRBD2. With 0 bases clipped from V and 0 bases from J, the junction kept 8 bases outside the gene matches. Per the germline V gene, CDR1 is SGHNT and CDR2 is YYREEE (reference sequence). The CDR3 spans 19 residues. CDR3 residues: CASSLAGGGRLSGANVLTF. The CDR3 DNA follows: TGTGCCAGCAGCTTGGCCGGGGGGGGCAGACTCTCTGGGGCCAACGTCCTGACTTTC.

Only one count was recorded for this clone. The rearrangement joins TRBV18 to TRBJ1-1; perhaps TRBD1 as D (5 bases). The germline gives CDR1 KGHSH, CDR2 LQKENI. This CDR3 has 14 residues. The ends were cut back, 3 bases at V and 1 base at J, with 9 bases in the middle. The CDR3 loop reads CASSPAGGNTEAFF. CDR3 nucleotides: TGTGCCAGCTCACCCGCTGGGGGGAACACTGAAGCTTTCTTT.

The chain carries TRBV7-2 and TRBJ2-7; a possible D gene is TRBD2 (6 bases). The germline V gene has CDR1 SGHTA and CDR2 FQGNSA. The CDR3 consists of 16 residues. V was cut by 5 bases and J by 0 bases, with 17 bases left in between. CDR3 DNA sequence: TGTGCCAGCAGCCCCGGGACTGCCGGACCCTCCTACGAGCAGTACTTC. Translating gives CASSPGTAGPSYEQYF. The full variable domain, completed using reference TRBV7-2 and TRBJ2-7, is GAGVSQSPSNKVTEKGKDVELRCDPISGHTALYWYRQSLGQGLEFLIYFQGNSAPDKSGLPSDRFSAERTGGSVSTLTIQRTQQEDSAVYLCASSPGTAGPSYEQYFGPGTRLTVT.

The CDR3 here is CASSLGGPMNTEAFF. Here the CDR3 DNA reads TGCGCCAGCAGCTTGGGGGGCCCCATGAACACTGAAGCTTTCTTT. The chain uses TRBV5-1 and TRBJ1-1, with D possibly matching TRBD1 (5 bases). Germline V gene data show CDR1 as SGHRS and CDR2 as YFSETQ. This CDR3 has 15 amino acids. The ends were cut back, 0 bases at V and 0 bases at J, with 9 bases in the middle.

The gene calls are TRBV7-9 and TRBJ1-1; 12 positions agree with TRBD1. The V and J ends lost 1 base and 4 bases, in that order; junction bases with no gene match: 7. The CDR3 contains 17 residues. Germline assignment: CDR1 SEHNR and CDR2 FQNEAQ (reference sequence). CDR3 bases: TGTGCCAGCAGCTTAGTGGGACAGGGGGCTTGGATCACTGAAGCTTTCTTT. Its translation: CASSLVGQGAWITEAFF.

The rearrangement links TRBV4-1 to TRBJ2-7; 12 nucleotides line up with TRBD2. The V gene end was trimmed by 0 bases and the J gene end by 1 base; junction bases not matched to a gene: 10. The CDR3 has 19 amino acids. Germline CDR1 reads MGHRA; CDR2 reads YSYEKL. The DNA of the CDR3 is TGCGCCAGCAGCCAAGATTCGGTGACTAGCGGGGGCCTATCCTACGAGCAGTACTTC. This sequence encodes CASSQDSVTSGGLSYEQYF.

V usage is TRBV25-1 and J usage is TRBJ1-1; tentative D call: TRBD1 (5 bases). The CDR3 runs 16 residues. Germline values: CDR1 MGHDK, CDR2 SYGVNS. Trimming left V 8 bases short and J 5 bases short, with 24 bases between. The CDR3, as DNA: TGTGCCAGCGACTCCCAGGGCCGGGGAGGTGGGACTGAAGCTTTCTTT. Encoded protein: CASDSQGRGGGTEAFF. The full variable domain, in which reference TRBV25-1 and TRBJ1-1 provide the parts outside the CDR3, is EADIYQTPRYLVIGTGKKITLECSQTMGHDKMYWYQQDPGMELHLIHYSYGVNSTEKGDLSSESTVSRIRTEHFPLTLESARPSHTSQYLCASDSQGRGGGTEAFFGQGTRLTVV.

The CDR3 DNA is TGTGCCAGCAGCTTAACTGGACAGGGGGTCGGCGAGCAGTACTTC. It translates to CASSLTGQGVGEQYF. V gene TRBV11-1 combines with J gene TRBJ2-7; TRBD1 agrees at 10 bases. The V gene's germline CDR1 is SGHAT and CDR2 FQDESV (reference sequence). The CDR3 consists of 15 residues. The V segment lost 2 bases and the J segment 6 bases; nucleotides outside the gene matches: 7.

This sequence joins TRBV6-1 and TRBJ1-1; 10 bases are shared with TRBD1. V shed 6 bases and J 4 bases; nucleotides not matched to a gene: 8. CDR3 length equals 15 residues. In germline, CDR1 is MNHNS, CDR2 SASEGT. The CDR3 is CASRHRQGAGTEAFF. The CDR3 DNA is TGTGCCAGCAGACACCGACAGGGGGCAGGCACTGAAGCTTTCTTT.

The V call is TRBV7-6, the J call TRBJ2-5, with a weak D call TRBD2 (6 bases). This CDR3 is 14 amino acids long. Germline V gene sequence: CDR1 SGHVS, CDR2 FNYEAQ. Deletions cut 5 bases from V and 5 bases from J, with 15 bases between. The CDR3 nucleotides are TGTGCCAGCAGCATGACCTCTCGGGGGGAGACCCAGTACTTC. Translating it yields CASSMTSRGETQYF.